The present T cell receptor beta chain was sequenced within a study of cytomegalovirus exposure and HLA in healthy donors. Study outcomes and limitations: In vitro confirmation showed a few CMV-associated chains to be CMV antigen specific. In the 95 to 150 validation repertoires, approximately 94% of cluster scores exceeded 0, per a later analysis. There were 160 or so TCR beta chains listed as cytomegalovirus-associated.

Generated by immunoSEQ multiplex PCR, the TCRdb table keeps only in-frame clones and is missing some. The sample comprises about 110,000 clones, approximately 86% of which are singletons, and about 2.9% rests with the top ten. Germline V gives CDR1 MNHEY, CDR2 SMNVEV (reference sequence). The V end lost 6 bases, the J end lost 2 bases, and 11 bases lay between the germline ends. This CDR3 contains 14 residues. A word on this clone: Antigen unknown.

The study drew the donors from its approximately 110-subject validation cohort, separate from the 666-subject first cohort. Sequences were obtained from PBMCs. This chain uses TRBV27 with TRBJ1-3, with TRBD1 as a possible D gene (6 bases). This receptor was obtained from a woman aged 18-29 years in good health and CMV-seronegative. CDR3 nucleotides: TGTGCCAGCAGCCCAGGACAGCCTGGAAACACCATATATTTT. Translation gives CASSPGQPGNTIYF.